Listed here are 3 T cell receptor beta chains from one sample, sequenced in a study of T cell repertoires in cytomegalovirus infection. These TCRs' antigens remain unknown. TCRdb re-derived calls from the reads in MiXCR, one entry per CDR3 protein. The profile shows about 160,000 distinct CDR3 sequences, about 22% of them singletons. The sample consisted of CD8+ T cells from cultured PBMCs, taken from culture after CMV antigen stimulation. These receptor sequences come from a human donor in good health (CMV status not recorded). Some clones in this sample may be carry-over from other donors' samples.

The chain carries TRBV7-9 and TRBJ2-5; TRBD1 agrees at 8 bases. The CDR3 sequence is 16 residues long. The V segment lost 5 bases and the J segment 0 bases; nucleotides outside the gene matches: 8. Germline V gene lookup returns CDR1 SEHNR and CDR2 FQNEAQ (reference sequence). CDR3 coding DNA: TGTGCCAGCAGCCTGGGGACAGGCCCGTACCAAGAGACCCAGTACTTC. It translates to CASSLGTGPYQETQYF.

The gene calls are TRBV4-3 and TRBJ2-7; the D gene could be TRBD1 or TRBD2 (6 bases each). CDR1 is LGHNA, CDR2 YSLEER, per germline. Trimming left V 1 base short and J 2 bases short, with 9 bases between. CDR3 length: 14 residues. The CDR3 protein is CASSQGGATYEQYF. CDR3 bases: TGCGCCAGCAGCCAAGGGGGGGCGACCTACGAGCAGTACTTC.

The chain uses TRBV19 and TRBJ2-7; TRBD1 is a possible D gene (7 bases). The germline gives CDR1 LNHDA, CDR2 SQIVND (reference sequence). The CDR3 consists of 16 residues. The germline V and J ends were trimmed by 5 bases and 4 bases, with 21 bases remaining between them. This chain's CDR3 is CASSLEGGQIPYEQYF. The DNA for the CDR3 is TGTGCCAGTAGTCTGGAGGGGGGACAGATACCATACGAGCAGTACTTC.